These 14 T cell receptor beta chains came from one sample sequenced in a study of blood T cell repertoires in COVID-19. The assay was immunoSEQ multiplex PCR, and TCRdb's table has in-frame clones only and misses some. This sample has roughly 150,000 clones, with about 77% found just once. The sample taken for sequencing was peripheral blood. The receptor set was obtained from a woman older than 75 with acute or convalescent COVID-19.

V and J are TRBV27 and TRBJ2-7, with TRBD2 matching over 14 bases. This CDR3 spans 16 amino acids. Germline lookup yields CDR1 MNHEY and CDR2 SMNVEV (reference sequence). V was pared by 5 bases and J by 6 bases, with 9 bases of the junction left unmatched. CDR3 bases: TGTGCCAGCAGTACGGGACTAGCGGGGGCCATGGGCGAGCAGTACTTC. It codes for CASSTGLAGAMGEQYF.

This clone was recorded once. V and J are TRBV6-5 and TRBJ1-2; possible D gene TRBD1, 5 bases. CDR1 is MNHEY, CDR2 SVGAGI, per germline. The CDR3 covers 13 residues. V was clipped by 8 bases and J by 1 base, with 11 bases between them. The CDR3 nucleotides read TGTGCCAGCCGGGGGAGGGTTAACTATGGCTACACCTTC. Translating it yields CASRGRVNYGYTF.

This sequence joins TRBV5-6 and TRBJ2-7, with D possibly being TRBD2 (6 bases). The CDR3 has 16 residues. Germline V gene lookup returns CDR1 SGHDT and CDR2 YYEEEE. The ends were cut back, 6 bases at V and 3 bases at J, with 22 bases in the middle. The CDR3 DNA sequence: TGTGCCAGCAAGACCGCCCGGCAGGGACTGTTCTACGAGCAGTACTTC. Amino acid sequence: CASKTARQGLFYEQYF.

V is TRBV9 and J is TRBJ1-2; 7 bases line up with TRBD1. The germline CDR1 and CDR2 sequences are SGDLS and YYNGEE. The V and J ends lost 4 bases and 0 bases, in that order; junction bases with no gene match: 6. The CDR3 contains 15 residues. This CDR3 reads CASSPRQGANYGYTF. CDR3 DNA sequence: TGTGCCAGCAGCCCGCGACAGGGAGCTAACTATGGCTACACCTTC.

CDR3 residues: CASSLRAGGAEIYGYTF. The CDR3 coding sequence is TGTGCCAGCAGCTTGAGGGCAGGGGGCGCAGAAATCTATGGCTACACCTTC. The chain has TRBV5-5 and TRBJ1-2; 8 nucleotides match TRBD1. The CDR3 extends over 17 amino acids. Germline V CDR1 and CDR2: SGHKS, YYEKEE (reference sequence). Unmatched junction bases numbered 12, after V lost 1 base and J lost 4 bases.

V usage is TRBV28 and J usage is TRBJ1-1; TRBD1 matches 7 bases. Trimming at V came to 6 bases and at J to 0 bases, leaving 7 bases not matched to a gene. Germline assignment: CDR1 MDHEN and CDR2 SYDVKM. The CDR3 is 15 residues long. The CDR3 reads CASSPRQGLNTEAFF. DNA of the CDR3: TGTGCCAGCAGCCCAAGACAGGGCCTGAACACTGAAGCTTTCTTT.

The V and J genes are TRBV5-1 and TRBJ2-1, with D maybe TRBD2 (6 bases). Deletions cut 9 bases from V and 9 bases from J, with 28 bases between. The germline gives CDR1 SGHRS, CDR2 YFSETQ. The CDR3 spans 16 residues. CDR3 sequence: CATSRGAGWLSSEQFF. The CDR3 coding sequence is TGCGCCACTTCCCGCGGGGCCGGATGGCTCAGCAGTGAGCAGTTCTTC.

The chain joins TRBV11-3 to TRBJ1-5; the D gene is possibly TRBD1 (6 bases). Trimming cost V 1 base and J 5 bases, with 12 bases left between them. Germline V gene lookup returns CDR1 SGHNT and CDR2 YENEEA. The length of the CDR3 is 15 residues. The CDR3 DNA follows: TGTGCCAGCAGCTTAGTAGGGGGAGCCTATCAGCCCCAGCATTTT. Translating gives CASSLVGGAYQPQHF.

The gene calls are TRBV20-1 and TRBJ1-1, with D possibly TRBD1 on 6 matching bases. Looked up from germline, CDR1 is DFQATT and CDR2 is SNEGSKA (reference sequence). V lost 3 bases to trimming and J lost 5 bases, with 19 bases between them. CDR3 length equals 15 residues. This CDR3 reads CSASPWTAGGTEAFF. As DNA, the CDR3 is TGCAGTGCTAGTCCTTGGACAGCCGGGGGGACTGAAGCTTTCTTT.

The rearrangement uses TRBV2 and TRBJ2-7, with D possibly TRBD1 on 6 matching bases. The V end lost 8 bases, the J end lost 5 bases, and 10 bases lay between the germline ends. This CDR3 has 11 residues. Germline-derived CDR1 and CDR2 are SNHLY and FYNNEI. The CDR3 bases are TGTGCCAGCGGGACAACCCACGAGCAGTACTTC. It is translated as CASGTTHEQYF.

The chain recombines TRBV5-1 with TRBJ2-5; TRBD1 aligns across 7 bases. The CDR3 extends over 14 amino acids. V shed 0 bases and J 6 bases; nucleotides not matched to a gene: 5. CDR1 is SGHRS, CDR2 YFSETQ, per germline. This chain's CDR3 is CASSLEAGGQTQYF. The CDR3 DNA reads as TGCGCCAGCAGCTTGGAGGCAGGGGGACAGACCCAGTACTTC.

The CDR3 protein is CASSWAGLNQPQHF. The CDR3 DNA reads as TGTGCCAGCAGTTGGGCAGGGCTAAATCAGCCCCAGCATTTT. The chain is built from TRBV6-5 and TRBJ1-5; maybe TRBD1 (5 bases). Deletions cut 4 bases from V and 4 bases from J, with 11 bases between. The germline V gene has CDR1 MNHEY and CDR2 SVGAGI. The CDR3 extends over 14 amino acids.

This clone was seen more than once but under ten times. This chain uses TRBV28 with TRBJ1-1, with D unresolved. Trimming shortened V by 2 bases and J by 6 bases, and 13 bases separated the two germline ends. The germline gives CDR1 MDHEN, CDR2 SYDVKM. The CDR3 is 14 amino acids. In DNA, the CDR3 is TGTGCCAGCAGTTTACCGCTACGTCGGGCTGAAGCTTTCTTT. Translated, it gives CASSLPLRRAEAFF.

The chain uses TRBV7-2 and TRBJ1-2; 9 bases are shared with TRBD1. There are 16 residues in the CDR3. Germline V lookup: CDR1 SGHTA, CDR2 FQGNSA. With V trimmed by 5 bases and J by 1 base, 8 bases remained unmatched. In nucleotides, the CDR3 is TGTGCCAGCAGCCCTAGGGACAGGGCTTTTAACTATGGCTACACCTTC. This encodes CASSPRDRAFNYGYTF.